Shown below are 27 T cell receptor beta chains from a single sample sequenced in a study of blood T cell repertoires in COVID-19. Using immunoSEQ multiplex PCR, the repertoire was profiled, and TCRdb retains in-frame clones only, with some absent. The repertoire consists of about 190,000 clones, with 84% occurring once and the leading ten covering under 4%. Material: PBMCs or T cells enriched from blood (not recorded which). These TCRs come from a woman younger than 45 who had been exposed to COVID-19.

The chain combines TRBV19 with TRBJ1-2, with D unclear. This CDR3 region has 11 residues. The germline V gene encodes CDR1 LNHDA and CDR2 SQIVND (reference sequence). Trimming left V 9 bases short and J 4 bases short, with 9 bases between. Here the CDR3 DNA reads TGTGCCAGCGCTACCGTCTATGGCTACACCTTC. Residues: CASATVYGYTF.

The chain links TRBV29-1 to TRBJ1-2; 8 bases are shared with TRBD1. The trim removed 0 bases at V and 4 bases at J, leaving 10 bases unmatched. The CDR3 runs to 16 residues. Germline CDR1 and CDR2: SQVTM and ANQGSEA. CDR3 residues: CSVEDWMGQGAYGYTF. In DNA, the CDR3 is TGCAGCGTTGAAGATTGGATGGGGCAGGGGGCCTATGGCTACACCTTC. The whole variable domain, filled in from reference TRBV29-1 and TRBJ1-2, reads SAVISQKPSRDICQRGTSLTIQCQVDSQVTMMFWYRQQPGQSLTLIATANQGSEATYESGFVIDKFPISRPNLTFSTLTVSNMSPEDSSIYLCSVEDWMGQGAYGYTFGSGTRLTVV.

The chain couples TRBV15 to TRBJ2-2, with 8 bases identical to TRBD1. The J segment lost 3 bases and the V segment lost 4 bases, leaving 7 bases of the junction unmatched. Looked up from germline, CDR1 is LNHNV and CDR2 is YYDKDF (reference sequence). The CDR3 is 16 residues long. CDR3 nucleotide sequence: TGTGCCACCAGCAACCCGGACAGGGAGGACACCGGGGAGCTGTTTTTT. Protein product: CATSNPDREDTGELFF.

The chain links TRBV6-6 to TRBJ1-3, with 11 bases aligning to TRBD1. Per germline, CDR1 MNHNY and CDR2 SVGAGI (reference sequence). J lost 9 bases, V lost 6 bases, and 7 bases had no gene match. The CDR3 sequence is 14 residues long. CDR3 coding DNA: TGTGCCAGCAGCCCTAGGACAGGGGGCTCCACCATATATTTT. It encodes CASSPRTGGSTIYF.

V and J are TRBV29-1 and TRBJ2-7, with TRBD2 as a possible D gene (5 bases). Trimming took 7 bases from V and 2 from J, leaving 12 bases between them. Germline CDR1 reads SQVTM; CDR2 reads ANQGSEA. There are 12 residues in the CDR3. Here the CDR3 reads CSAGEIPYEQYF. In DNA form, the CDR3 reads TGCAGCGCCGGGGAGATCCCCTACGAGCAGTACTTC.

This clone was seen just once. This chain joins TRBV7-3 and TRBJ1-1; D might be TRBD1 (6 bases). Germline CDR1 reads SGHTA; CDR2 reads FQGTGA. CDR3 size: 16 residues. V shed 5 bases and J shed 1 base, with 17 bases lying between them. CDR3 bases: TGTGCCAGCAGCCCGGTGGCAAGGACAGCGAACACTGAAGCTTTCTTT. This translates into CASSPVARTANTEAFF.

This clone has just one count. The chain joins TRBV7-9 to TRBJ2-6, with D possibly being TRBD2 (5 bases). Trimming shortened V by 3 bases and J by 0 bases, and 15 bases separated the two germline ends. This CDR3 has 18 residues. Germline V gives CDR1 SEHNR, CDR2 FQNEAQ (reference sequence). This CDR3 is CASSLKAVGSSGANVLTF. The CDR3 nucleotides are TGTGCCAGCAGCTTGAAAGCGGTGGGAAGCTCTGGGGCCAACGTCCTGACTTTC.

This chain connects TRBV4-3 to TRBJ2-2; D perhaps matches TRBD2 (5 bases). There are 15 residues in the CDR3. The V and J ends lost 0 bases and 5 bases respectively, with 10 bases between them. Germline V gives CDR1 LGHNA, CDR2 YSLEER. Here the CDR3 DNA reads TGCGCCAGCAGCCAAGATCGGGGATGGACCGGGGAGCTGTTTTTT. Its translation is CASSQDRGWTGELFF.

This clone is a singleton in its sample. The V gene is TRBV15, the J gene TRBJ2-6; unclear D gene. In germline, CDR1 is LNHNV, CDR2 YYDKDF (reference sequence). Deletions cut 3 bases from V and 1 base from J, with 13 bases between. The CDR3 loop spans 17 amino acids. The CDR3: CATSSEKLISGANVLTF. DNA of the CDR3: TGTGCCACCAGCAGTGAAAAACTGATTTCTGGGGCCAACGTCCTGACTTTC.

This chain connects TRBV3-1 (or the pseudogene TRBV3-2) to TRBJ2-5; D may be TRBD2 (6 bases). Looked up from germline, CDR1 is LGHDT and CDR2 is YNNKEL (reference sequence). The CDR3 is 16 residues long. V was clipped by 0 bases and J by 2 bases, with 13 bases between them. The CDR3 reads CASSQDEVADQETQYF. For the CDR3, the DNA is TGTGCCAGCAGCCAAGATGAGGTAGCGGATCAAGAGACCCAGTACTTC.

This clone has just a few counts. The chain carries TRBV2 and TRBJ2-5; a possible D gene is TRBD2 (6 bases). The length of the CDR3 is 16 residues. Trimming took 4 bases from V and 8 from J, leaving 23 bases between them. Germline-derived CDR1 and CDR2 are SNHLY and FYNNEI. The chain's CDR3 is CASSGSGGTRGTTQYF. CDR3 in DNA: TGTGCCAGCAGTGGTAGCGGTGGAACTAGGGGTACTACCCAGTACTTC. The whole variable domain, filled in from reference TRBV2 and TRBJ2-5, reads EPEVTQTPSHQVTQMGQEVILRCVPISNHLYFYWYRQILGQKVEFLVSFYNNEISEKSEIFDDQFSVERPDGSNFTLKIRSTKLEDSAMYFCASSGSGGTRGTTQYFGPGTRLLVL.

This rearrangement joins TRBV19 to TRBJ1-4, with D unclear. Germline V lookup: CDR1 LNHDA, CDR2 SQIVND (reference sequence). This CDR3 region has 14 residues. The CDR3 loop is CPFGRGTTNEKLFF. The CDR3 nucleotides are TGTCCCTTCGGGCGGGGAACAACTAATGAAAAACTGTTTTTT.

The chain uses TRBV7-9 and TRBJ1-1; no clear D gene. The V gene lost 6 bases and the J gene lost 8 bases, with 13 bases spanning the gap. Germline CDR1 and CDR2: SEHNR and FQNEAQ (reference sequence). The CDR3 spans 12 residues. CDR3 bases: TGTGCCAGCAGGGAGTTAGCGGGGGAAGCTTTCTTT. Protein sequence: CASRELAGEAFF.

The V gene is TRBV27, the J gene TRBJ2-7; maybe TRBD2 (5 bases). The V end was cut by 5 bases, the J end by 2 bases, with 10 bases between. The germline gives CDR1 MNHEY, CDR2 SMNVEV (reference sequence). The CDR3 loop spans 13 amino acids. For the CDR3, the DNA is TGTGCCAGCAGTGGATCCGGGGCCTACGAGCAGTACTTC. Translating it yields CASSGSGAYEQYF.

The chain is built from TRBV6-5 and TRBJ1-2, with D maybe TRBD1 (5 bases). This CDR3 has 13 residues. Germline V gives CDR1 MNHEY, CDR2 SVGAGI. Trimming stripped 4 bases from V and 8 bases from J, with 14 bases between. The CDR3 sequence: CASSWGGDGGYTF. DNA for the CDR3: TGTGCCAGCAGTTGGGGAGGGGATGGAGGCTACACCTTC.

CDR3 protein: CASSPRRGQGRSGNTIYF. CDR3 DNA: TGTGCCAGCAGCCCCCGAAGGGGACAGGGGCGCTCTGGAAACACCATATATTTT. The chain carries TRBV7-6 and TRBJ1-3; 10 bases fit TRBD1. V trimming: 5 bases; J trimming: 0 bases; junction bases outside the gene matches: 10. This CDR3 comprises 18 residues. Germline V lookup: CDR1 SGHVS, CDR2 FNYEAQ. The whole variable domain, remainder taken from reference TRBV7-6 and TRBJ1-3, is GAGVSQSPRYKVTKRGQDVALRCDPISGHVSLYWYRQALGQGPEFLTYFNYEAQQDKSGLPNDRFSAERPEGSISTLTIQRTEQRDSAMYRCASSPRRGQGRSGNTIYFGEGSWLTVV.

V usage is TRBV4-1 and J usage is TRBJ2-7, with D possibly being TRBD1 (6 bases). The germline CDR1 and CDR2 sequences are MGHRA and YSYEKL. V lost 6 bases to trimming and J lost 5 bases, with 23 bases between them. The CDR3 sequence is 16 residues long. The CDR3 nucleotides read TGCGCCAGCAGGGCTCTCGTCCGGGACAAGGACAACGAGCAGTACTTC. This encodes CASRALVRDKDNEQYF.

The chain combines TRBV30 with TRBJ1-3, with 7 bases matching TRBD1. Germline-derived CDR1 and CDR2 are GTSNPN and SVGIG (reference sequence). The CDR3 loop spans 15 amino acids. V dropped 1 base and J dropped 4; count of bases not matched to a gene: 7. CDR3 coding DNA: TGTGCCTGGAGTGAAGACAGGGTCACGGGAAACACCATATATTTT. The encoded protein is CAWSEDRVTGNTIYF.

This clone came up once. The rearrangement links TRBV19 to TRBJ1-1, with 7 bases matching TRBD1. The germline gives CDR1 LNHDA, CDR2 SQIVND (reference sequence). CDR3 length: 18 amino acids. V shed 1 base and J 1 base; nucleotides not matched to a gene: 12. The CDR3 sequence is CASSIGSGVGQRNTEAFF. The CDR3 region has the DNA TGTGCCAGTAGTATAGGTTCAGGAGTGGGACAGAGGAACACTGAAGCTTTCTTT.

Only a few counts were recorded for this clone. The chain has TRBV6-2 or TRBV6-3 and TRBJ2-1; 7 nucleotides line up with TRBD1. The germline V gene has CDR1 MNHEY and CDR2 SVGEGT. After removal of 3 bases from V and 2 bases from J, the junction contained 7 bases not matched to a gene. The CDR3 covers 16 residues. CDR3 bases: TGTGCCAGCAGTTATCCCGGGACAGAGCCCTACAATGAGCAGTTCTTC. As protein: CASSYPGTEPYNEQFF.

V and J are TRBV2 and TRBJ1-2; D gene unclear. The CDR3 is made up of 13 amino acids. Germline V gives CDR1 SNHLY, CDR2 FYNNEI. The germline V and J ends were trimmed by 0 bases and 5 bases, with 7 bases remaining between them. CDR3 DNA: TGTGCCAGCAGTGAAGCGCCCAGATATGGCTACACCTTC. Its translation: CASSEAPRYGYTF.

The rearrangement joins TRBV9 to TRBJ1-1; tentatively, D is TRBD1 (5 bases). The CDR3 is 15 amino acids. V was pared by 0 bases and J by 1 base, with 10 bases between. Germline V gene lookup returns CDR1 SGDLS and CDR2 YYNGEE. CDR3 residues: CASSVGGHPNTEAFF. DNA for the CDR3: TGTGCCAGCAGCGTAGGAGGACACCCGAACACTGAAGCTTTCTTT.

This clone occurred many times. The chain joins TRBV19 to TRBJ2-5, with 12 bases lining up with TRBD2. Germline V gene data show CDR1 as LNHDA and CDR2 as SQIVND (reference sequence). The V and J ends lost 5 bases and 4 bases, in that order; junction bases with no gene match: 5. This CDR3 spans 15 amino acids. CDR3 in amino acids: CASSDPSGGGETQYF. The CDR3 DNA follows: TGTGCCAGTAGTGACCCTAGCGGGGGGGGAGAGACCCAGTACTTC.

This clone was seen a handful of times. The genes are TRBV14 and TRBJ2-3, with D maybe TRBD2 (7 bases). The CDR3 sequence is 18 residues long. V lost 4 bases and J lost 2, with 22 bases in between. Germline V gene data show CDR1 as SGHDN and CDR2 as FVKESK. The CDR3 coding sequence is TGTGCCAGCAGCCCTCCGTGGGGGCTAGCGGAGGACACAGATACGCAGTATTTT. Protein: CASSPPWGLAEDTDTQYF.

This chain's CDR3 is CASSRPGSGDHNEQFF. DNA of the CDR3: TGTGCCAGCAGTCGCCCGGGGAGCGGGGACCACAATGAGCAGTTCTTC. The V gene is TRBV2, the J gene TRBJ2-1; 7 nucleotides agree with TRBD2. The germline V gene encodes CDR1 SNHLY and CDR2 FYNNEI. J gave up 5 bases and V 5 bases, and 12 bases lay outside the gene matches. There are 16 residues in the CDR3. Complete variable domain (other parts from reference TRBV2 and TRBJ2-1): EPEVTQTPSHQVTQMGQEVILRCVPISNHLYFYWYRQILGQKVEFLVSFYNNEISEKSEIFDDQFSVERPDGSNFTLKIRSTKLEDSAMYFCASSRPGSGDHNEQFFGPGTRLTVL.

This clone was picked up a small number of times. The J gene is TRBJ2-3, the V gene TRBV5-1; D is possibly TRBD2 (6 bases). The V gene lost 6 bases and the J gene lost 6 bases, with 20 bases spanning the gap. The CDR3 contains 15 residues. Germline lookup yields CDR1 SGHRS and CDR2 YFSETQ. As DNA, the CDR3 is TGCGCCAGCACCGAACAGCGGGCCGAGTTCGATACGCAGTATTTT. Translating gives CASTEQRAEFDTQYF.

This clone appeared once. The chain employs TRBV18 and TRBJ1-2, with 7 bases that match TRBD1. The CDR3 extends over 14 amino acids. Unmatched junction bases numbered 12, after V lost 8 bases and J lost 6 bases. CDR1 and CDR2 from the germline V gene are KGHSH and LQKENI. In nucleotides, the CDR3 is TGTGCCAGCCCAACCGACAGGGATCGTAATGGCTACACCTTC. It encodes CASPTDRDRNGYTF.